This passage covers 19 T cell receptor beta chains from one sample sequenced in a study of OX40 agonist ivuxolimab in advanced cancers. Produced via immunoSEQ multiplex PCR; TCRdb's table is partial and in-frame only. The table shows some 64,000 clones, with 82% occurring only once. Sample: CD4+ or CD8+ T cells sorted from blood, taken in a trial of the OX40 agonist ivuxolimab. These receptors were taken from an adult with an advanced solid tumor such as melanoma, head and neck, liver or kidney cancer.

The rearrangement links TRBV10-2 to TRBJ1-5; 8 positions match TRBD1. The length of the CDR3 is 14 residues. V shed 2 bases, J shed 4 bases, and the junction held 1 base outside the gene matches. Germline V lookup: CDR1 WSHSY, CDR2 SAAADI. Here the CDR3 reads CASSETGGNQPQHF. The DNA for the CDR3 is TGCGCCAGCAGTGAGACAGGGGGTAATCAGCCCCAGCATTTT.

CDR3 protein: CASSLVGEGSYEQYF. In nucleotides, the CDR3 is TGTGCCAGCAGTTTAGTAGGGGAAGGGTCCTACGAGCAGTACTTC. The J gene is TRBJ2-7, the V gene TRBV27, with D tentatively TRBD1 (5 bases). V lost 2 bases, J lost 1 base, and 12 bases lay in between. CDR1 MNHEY and CDR2 SMNVEV come from the germline V gene (reference sequence). This CDR3 region has 15 residues.

The chain links TRBV2 to TRBJ2-3; the D gene is possibly TRBD2 (5 bases). Germline-derived CDR1 and CDR2 are SNHLY and FYNNEI. Trimming stripped 4 bases from V and 5 bases from J, with 7 bases between. The CDR3 is made up of 12 amino acids. Written as DNA, the CDR3 is TGTGCCAGCAGTGGTGCGGGAGATACGCAGTATTTT. This encodes CASSGAGDTQYF.

The gene calls are TRBV5-1 and TRBJ2-5; D call uncertain. This CDR3 is 15 amino acids long. Germline CDR1 SGHRS, CDR2 YFSETQ. Trimming cost V 1 base and J 0 bases, with 10 bases left between them. This CDR3 reads CASSLRVSNQETQYF. The CDR3 coding sequence is TGCGCCAGCAGCTTGAGGGTGTCTAACCAAGAGACCCAGTACTTC.

This clone was seen a few times. V usage is TRBV30 and J usage is TRBJ1-2; 8 bases agree with TRBD1. CDR3 length: 14 residues. Germline-derived CDR1 and CDR2 are GTSNPN and SVGIG (reference sequence). With 3 bases clipped from V and 5 bases from J, the junction kept 8 bases outside the gene matches. The CDR3 DNA follows: TGTGCCTGGAGCCAGAGGAGGACAGGGTATGGCTACACCTTC. As protein: CAWSQRRTGYGYTF.

This chain links TRBV28 with TRBJ1-3; the match to TRBD1 covers 8 bases. The CDR3 is 14 amino acids. The trim removed 7 bases at V and 2 bases at J, leaving 4 bases unmatched. Per germline, CDR1 MDHEN and CDR2 SYDVKM. The chain's CDR3 is CASMLDRAGNTIYF. The CDR3 region has the DNA TGTGCCAGCATGCTGGACAGGGCTGGAAACACCATATATTTT. Using reference TRBV28 and TRBJ1-3 for the parts outside the CDR3, the full variable domain is DVKVTQSSRYLVKRTGEKVFLECVQDMDHENMFWYRQDPGLGLRLIYFSYDVKMKEKGDIPEGYSVSREKKERFSLILESASTNQTSMYLCASMLDRAGNTIYFGEGSWLTVV.

V and J are TRBV4-2 and TRBJ2-2, with TRBD2 matching 13 bases. The CDR3 is 17 residues long. CDR1 is LGHNA, CDR2 YNFKEQ, per germline. Trimming at V came to 5 bases and at J to 5 bases, leaving 8 bases not matched to a gene. The CDR3 region is CASSSWTSGSGTGELFF. The CDR3 bases are TGTGCCAGCAGCTCATGGACTAGCGGGAGTGGGACCGGGGAGCTGTTTTTT.

The chain combines TRBV11-3 with TRBJ1-1; the D is unclear. Germline assignment: CDR1 SGHNT and CDR2 YENEEA. The CDR3 covers 13 residues. Between the trimmed V and J ends, which lost 1 base and 7 bases, there was a span of 10 bases. CDR3 in amino acids: CASSLVGYSEAFF. CDR3 nucleotides: TGTGCCAGCAGCTTAGTAGGGTACAGTGAAGCTTTCTTT.

The V and J genes are TRBV11-1 and TRBJ2-7, with 9 bases matching TRBD1. With V trimmed by 5 bases and J by 3 bases, 5 bases remained unmatched. CDR1 is SGHAT and CDR2 is FQDESV in the germline V gene (reference sequence). The CDR3 has 14 amino acids. CDR3 sequence: CASSPTGGNYEQYF. For the CDR3, the DNA is TGTGCCAGCAGCCCGACAGGGGGTAACTACGAGCAGTACTTC.

The rearrangement uses TRBV5-4 and TRBJ2-5, with 12 bases lining up with TRBD2. V lost 4 bases and J lost 1; bases outside the gene matches: 5. The CDR3 sequence is 16 residues long. The germline V gene encodes CDR1 SGHNT and CDR2 YYREEE (reference sequence). The CDR3 loop reads CASSPRTSGAQETQYF. In DNA, the CDR3 is TGTGCCAGCAGCCCAAGGACTAGCGGGGCCCAAGAGACCCAGTACTTC.

The chain is built from TRBV19 and TRBJ2-3; 13 bases fit TRBD2. Germline-derived CDR1 and CDR2 are LNHDA and SQIVND (reference sequence). This CDR3 comprises 19 residues. The J segment lost 2 bases and the V segment lost 4 bases, leaving 12 bases of the junction unmatched. The CDR3 region has the DNA TGTGCCAGTAGTACTCAGATCACTAGCGGGAGGGCCCTCACAGATACGCAGTATTTT. It codes for CASSTQITSGRALTDTQYF.

V and J are TRBV7-2 and TRBJ2-3; no firm D call. This CDR3 spans 15 amino acids. Germline V gives CDR1 SGHTA, CDR2 FQGNSA. Trimming removed 5 bases at V and 2 bases at J, with 14 bases between. CDR3 sequence: CASSPHLLTTDTQYF. The DNA of the CDR3 is TGTGCCAGCAGCCCCCACTTGTTGACCACAGATACGCAGTATTTT.

This clone appeared a few times. This chain links TRBV7-2 with TRBJ1-2; 7 nucleotides agree with TRBD1. J gave up 1 base and V 5 bases, and 7 bases lay outside the gene matches. CDR3 size: 15 residues. CDR1 and CDR2 (germline): SGHTA, FQGNSA. Here the CDR3 reads CASSPEGAVNYGYTF. The CDR3 coding sequence is TGTGCCAGCAGCCCAGAGGGGGCCGTTAACTATGGCTACACCTTC.

The gene calls are TRBV6-1 and TRBJ1-6, with D possibly TRBD1 on 5 matching bases. CDR3 length: 14 amino acids. Trimming took 8 bases from V and 4 from J, leaving 12 bases between them. CDR1 is MNHNS, CDR2 SASEGT, per germline. The CDR3 here is CASAAGPYNSPLHF. CDR3 DNA sequence: TGTGCCAGCGCCGCGGGACCTTATAATTCACCCCTCCACTTT.

This chain links TRBV11-3 with TRBJ2-5, with 7 nucleotides matching TRBD2. Near its end, the DNA agrees better with TRBJ2-7, so the J call may be wrong. The CDR3 is 14 residues long. CDR1 and CDR2 (germline): SGHNT, YENEEA. This CDR3 reads CASSFRGSSYEQYF. The CDR3 DNA follows: TGTGCCAGCAGCTTCCGCGGGAGCTCCTACGAGCAGTACTTC.

The genes are TRBV5-1 and TRBJ2-7, with D possibly being TRBD2 (5 bases). Trimming took 0 bases from V and 2 from J, leaving 9 bases between them. The CDR3 is made up of 14 amino acids. Germline CDR1 SGHRS, CDR2 YFSETQ. CDR3 sequence (DNA): TGCGCCAGCAGCTTGGCCGCGGAGGCCTACGAGCAGTACTTC. It translates to CASSLAAEAYEQYF.

The chain couples TRBV7-2 to TRBJ2-7, with 7 bases fitting TRBD2. CDR3 size: 21 residues. J lost 6 bases, V lost 0 bases, and 26 bases had no gene match. The germline gives CDR1 SGHTA, CDR2 FQGNSA. The CDR3 sequence: CASSLAGREGLKPLGGFEQYF. The CDR3 coding sequence is TGTGCCAGCAGCTTAGCGGGTAGGGAGGGGCTAAAACCCTTGGGGGGGTTCGAGCAGTACTTC.

The rearrangement uses TRBV10-3 and TRBJ2-7; the D gene is possibly TRBD1 (5 bases). Germline-derived CDR1 and CDR2 are ENHRY and SYGVKD. Trimming removed 2 bases from V and 1 base from J, with 9 bases in between. The CDR3 sequence is 14 residues long. DNA for the CDR3: TGTGCCATCAGTGAGGACAGAAGTTCCTACGAGCAGTACTTC. Translation gives CAISEDRSSYEQYF.

A few counts support this clone. V gene TRBV7-8 combines with J gene TRBJ2-1; D is perhaps TRBD2 (5 bases). Between the trimmed V and J ends, which lost 6 bases and 1 base, there was a span of 10 bases. The CDR3 runs to 14 residues. The germline gives CDR1 SGHVS, CDR2 FQNEAQ. This chain's CDR3 is CASRPRGSYNEQFF. The CDR3 DNA sequence: TGTGCCAGCAGGCCCCGAGGGTCCTACAATGAGCAGTTCTTC. Using reference TRBV7-8 and TRBJ2-1 for the parts outside the CDR3, the full variable domain is GAGVSQSPRYKVAKRGQDVALRCDPISGHVSLFWYQQALGQGPEFLTYFQNEAQLDKSGLPSDRFFAERPEGSVSTLKIQRTQQEDSAVYLCASRPRGSYNEQFFGPGTRLTVL.